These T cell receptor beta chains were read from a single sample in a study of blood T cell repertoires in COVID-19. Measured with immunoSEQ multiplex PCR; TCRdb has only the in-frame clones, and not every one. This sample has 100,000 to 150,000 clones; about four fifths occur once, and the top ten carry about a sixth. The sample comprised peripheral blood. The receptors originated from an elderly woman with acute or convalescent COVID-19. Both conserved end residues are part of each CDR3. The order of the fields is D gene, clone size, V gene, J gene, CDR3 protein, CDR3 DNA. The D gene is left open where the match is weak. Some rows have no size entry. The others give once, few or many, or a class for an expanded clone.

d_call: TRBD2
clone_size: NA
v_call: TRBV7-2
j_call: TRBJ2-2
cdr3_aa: CASSNQRGPTGELFF
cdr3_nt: TGTGCCAGCAGCAACCAGCGGGGACCTACCGGGGAGCTGTTTTTT

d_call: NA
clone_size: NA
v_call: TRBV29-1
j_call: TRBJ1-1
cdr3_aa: CSAYLQGGSSEAFF
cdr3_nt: TGCAGCGCCTACTTGCAGGGAGGGAGCTCTGAAGCTTTCTTT

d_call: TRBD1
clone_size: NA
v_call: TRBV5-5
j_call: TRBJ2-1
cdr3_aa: CASRAPGTGDSGEQFF
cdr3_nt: TGTGCCAGCAGGGCTCCCGGGACAGGGGACTCGGGTGAGCAGTTCTTC

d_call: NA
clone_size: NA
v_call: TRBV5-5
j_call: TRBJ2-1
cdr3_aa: CASTFLPTIYNEQFF
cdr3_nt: TGTGCCAGCACCTTTCTGCCGACTATCTACAATGAGCAGTTCTTC

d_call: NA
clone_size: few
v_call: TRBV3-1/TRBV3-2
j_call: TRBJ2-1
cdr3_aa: CASSQDYRNEQFF
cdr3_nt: TGTGCCAGCAGCCAAGATTATCGCAATGAGCAGTTCTTC

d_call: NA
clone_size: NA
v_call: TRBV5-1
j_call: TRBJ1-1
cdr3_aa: CASRTTGASQIFAEAFF
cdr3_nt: TGCGCCAGCAGAACGACAGGAGCCTCGCAAATATTTGCTGAAGCTTTCTTT

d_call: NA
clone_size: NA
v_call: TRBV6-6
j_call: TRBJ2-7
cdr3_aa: CASSYGQGGGNEQYF
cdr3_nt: TGTGCCAGCAGTTACGGTCAAGGGGGAGGGAACGAGCAGTACTTC

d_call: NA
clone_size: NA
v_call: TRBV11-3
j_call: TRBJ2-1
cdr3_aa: CASSPQLGGYNEQFF
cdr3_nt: TGTGCCAGCAGCCCCCAGTTAGGGGGTTACAATGAGCAGTTCTTC

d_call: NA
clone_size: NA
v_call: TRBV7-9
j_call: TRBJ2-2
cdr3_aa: CASSGLPPDTGELFF
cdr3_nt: TGTGCCAGCAGCGGACTACCTCCGGACACCGGGGAGCTGTTTTTT

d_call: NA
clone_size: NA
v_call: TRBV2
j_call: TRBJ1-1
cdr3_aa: CASSVRGIEAFF
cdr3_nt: TGTGCCAGCAGTGTTAGAGGGATTGAAGCTTTCTTT

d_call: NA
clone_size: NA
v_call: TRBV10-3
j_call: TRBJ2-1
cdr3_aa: CAISARQGRDEQFF
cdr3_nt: TGTGCCATCAGTGCCCGACAGGGGAGGGATGAGCAGTTCTTC

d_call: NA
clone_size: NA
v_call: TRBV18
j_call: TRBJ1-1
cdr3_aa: CASSPSTFSLMNTEAFF
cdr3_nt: TGTGCCAGCTCACCGAGTACGTTTTCGTTAATGAACACTGAAGCTTTCTTT

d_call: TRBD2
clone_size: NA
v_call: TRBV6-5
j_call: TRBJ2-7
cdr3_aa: CASSTGLAATYEQYF
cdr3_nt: TGTGCCAGCAGTACCGGACTAGCGGCCACTTACGAGCAGTACTTC

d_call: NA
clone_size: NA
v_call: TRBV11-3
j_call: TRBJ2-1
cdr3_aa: CASSLGRVDKQFF
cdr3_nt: TGTGCCAGCAGCTTAGGCCGGGTGGATAAGCAGTTCTTC

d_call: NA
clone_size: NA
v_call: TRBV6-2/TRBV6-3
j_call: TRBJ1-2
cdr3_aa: CASSRDPKSGGYTF
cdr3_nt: TGTGCCAGCAGTCGGGATCCGAAAAGCGGTGGCTACACCTTC

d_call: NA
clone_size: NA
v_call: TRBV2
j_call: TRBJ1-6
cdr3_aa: CASSRRGANSPLHF
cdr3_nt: TGTGCCAGCAGTCGGCGGGGCGCCAATTCACCCCTCCACTTT

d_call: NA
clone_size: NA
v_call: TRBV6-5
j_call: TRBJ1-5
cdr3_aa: CASSLGSFNQPQHF
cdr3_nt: TGTGCCAGCAGTCTGGGGAGTTTCAATCAGCCCCAGCATTTT

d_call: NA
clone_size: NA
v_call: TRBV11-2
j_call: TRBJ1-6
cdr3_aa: CASSRRRGAYNSPLHF
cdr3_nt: TGTGCCAGCAGCAGACGGAGAGGTGCCTATAATTCACCCCTCCACTTT

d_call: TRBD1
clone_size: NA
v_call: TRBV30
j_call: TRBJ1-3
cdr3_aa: CAWDRTGSGNTIYF
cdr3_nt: TGTGCCTGGGATAGGACAGGCTCTGGAAACACCATATATTTT

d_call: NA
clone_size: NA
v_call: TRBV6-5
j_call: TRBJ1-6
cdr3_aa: CATRRRVTYNSPLHF
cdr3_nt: TGTGCCACCCGCCGGAGGGTTACCTATAATTCACCCCTCCACTTT

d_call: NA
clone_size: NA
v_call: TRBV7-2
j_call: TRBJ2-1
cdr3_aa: CASSLWRTGDNEQFF
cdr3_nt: TGTGCCAGCAGCTTATGGCGCACAGGCGACAATGAGCAGTTCTTC

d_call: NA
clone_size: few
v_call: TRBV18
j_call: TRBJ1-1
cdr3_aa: CASSKGGVENTEAFF
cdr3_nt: TGTGCCAGCTCTAAAGGGGGGGTTGAGAACACTGAAGCTTTCTTT

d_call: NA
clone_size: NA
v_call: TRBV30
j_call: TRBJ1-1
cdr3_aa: CAWTRGHLNTEAFF
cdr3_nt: TGTGCCTGGACAAGGGGACACCTGAACACTGAAGCTTTCTTT

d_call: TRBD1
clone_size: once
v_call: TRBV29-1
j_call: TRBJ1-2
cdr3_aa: CSVEEGRGAYGYTF
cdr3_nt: TGCAGCGTTGAAGAAGGCAGGGGGGCCTATGGCTACACCTTC

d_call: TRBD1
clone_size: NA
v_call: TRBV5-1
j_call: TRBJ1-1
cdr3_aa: CASSLAGQGALPEAFF
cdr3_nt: TGCGCCAGCAGCTTGGCAGGACAGGGGGCGCTGCCTGAAGCTTTCTTT

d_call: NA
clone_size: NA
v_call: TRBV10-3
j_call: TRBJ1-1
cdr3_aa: CAIISDGGTEAFF
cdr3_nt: TGTGCCATCATCTCCGACGGGGGCACTGAAGCTTTCTTT

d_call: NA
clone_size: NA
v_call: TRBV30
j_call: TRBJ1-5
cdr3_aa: CAWSVPTSSNQPQHF
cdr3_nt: TGTGCCTGGAGTGTACCGACATCGAGCAATCAGCCCCAGCATTTT

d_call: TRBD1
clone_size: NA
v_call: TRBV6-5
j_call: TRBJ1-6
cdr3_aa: CASGTVNSPLHF
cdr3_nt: TGTGCCAGCGGGACAGTCAATTCACCCCTCCACTTT

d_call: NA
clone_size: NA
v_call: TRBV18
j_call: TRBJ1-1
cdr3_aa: CASSPSSGEAFF
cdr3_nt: TGTGCCAGCTCACCATCGTCCGGTGAAGCTTTCTTT

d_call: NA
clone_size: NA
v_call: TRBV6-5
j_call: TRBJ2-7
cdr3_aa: CASSLIPGYEQYF
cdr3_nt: TGTGCCAGCAGTCTGATTCCGGGGTACGAGCAGTACTTC

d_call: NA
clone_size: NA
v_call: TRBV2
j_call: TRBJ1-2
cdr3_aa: CASSEGPGYYGYTF
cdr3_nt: TGTGCCAGCAGTGAGGGCCCCGGATACTATGGCTACACCTTC

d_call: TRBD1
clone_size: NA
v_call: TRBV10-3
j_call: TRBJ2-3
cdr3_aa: CAISESTASGQGWTDTQYF
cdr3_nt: TGTGCCATCAGTGAGTCGACCGCCTCGGGACAGGGGTGGACAGATACGCAGTATTTT

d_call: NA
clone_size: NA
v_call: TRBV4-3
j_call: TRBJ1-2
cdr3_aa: CASSQDRGRVNYGYTF
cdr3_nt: TGCGCCAGCAGCCAAGATAGAGGCAGGGTTAACTATGGCTACACCTTC

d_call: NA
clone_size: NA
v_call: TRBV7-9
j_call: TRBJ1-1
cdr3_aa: CASSMTVNTEAFF
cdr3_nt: TGTGCCAGCAGCATGACAGTGAACACTGAAGCTTTCTTT

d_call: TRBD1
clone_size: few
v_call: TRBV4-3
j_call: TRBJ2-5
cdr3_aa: CASSQGTGQETQYF
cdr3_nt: TGCGCCAGCAGCCAAGGGACAGGGCAAGAGACCCAGTACTTC

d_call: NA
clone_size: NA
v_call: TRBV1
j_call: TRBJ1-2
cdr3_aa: CTSSQDRWYGYTF
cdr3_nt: TGCACCAGCAGCCAAGATCGGTGGTATGGCTACACCTTC

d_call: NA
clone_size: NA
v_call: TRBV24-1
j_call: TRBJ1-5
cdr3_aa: CATSVLDPGQQRYSNQPQHF
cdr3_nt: TGTGCCACCAGTGTCCTCGACCCGGGACAACAAAGGTATAGCAATCAGCCCCAGCATTTT

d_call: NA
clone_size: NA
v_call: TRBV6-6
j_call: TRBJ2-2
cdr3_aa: CASSAILGSYTGELFF
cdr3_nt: TGTGCCAGCAGTGCTATTTTGGGCTCCTACACCGGGGAGCTGTTTTTT

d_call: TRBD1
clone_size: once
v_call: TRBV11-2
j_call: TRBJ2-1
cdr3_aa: CASSLIDRGNEQFF
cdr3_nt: TGTGCCAGCAGCTTAATCGACAGGGGGAATGAGCAGTTCTTC

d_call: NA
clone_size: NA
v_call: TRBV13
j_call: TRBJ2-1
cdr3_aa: CASSREDRLLLSYNEQFF
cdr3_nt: TGTGCCAGCAGCCGGGAGGACAGACTCCTACTCTCCTACAATGAGCAGTTCTTC

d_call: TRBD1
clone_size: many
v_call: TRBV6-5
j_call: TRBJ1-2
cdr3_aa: CASRPGQGGYGYTF
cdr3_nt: TGTGCCAGCAGGCCTGGACAGGGAGGATATGGCTACACCTTC

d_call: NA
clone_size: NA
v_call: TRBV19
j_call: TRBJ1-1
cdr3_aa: CASSTYRGNTEAFF
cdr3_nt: TGTGCCAGTAGTACCTATAGGGGGAACACTGAAGCTTTCTTT

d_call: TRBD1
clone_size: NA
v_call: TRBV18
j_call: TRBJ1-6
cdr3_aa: CASSPYTPGTGDSPLHF
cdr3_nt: TGTGCCAGCTCACCCTATACTCCCGGGACAGGGGATTCACCCCTCCACTTT

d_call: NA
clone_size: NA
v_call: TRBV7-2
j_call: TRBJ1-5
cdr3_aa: CASSPGGRNQPQHF
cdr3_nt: TGTGCCAGCAGCCCGGGGGGGCGCAATCAGCCCCAGCATTTT

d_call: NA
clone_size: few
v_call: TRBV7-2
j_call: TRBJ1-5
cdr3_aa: CASSLAGGGSNQPQHF
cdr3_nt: TGTGCCAGCAGCCTAGCGGGGGGTGGGAGCAATCAGCCCCAGCATTTT